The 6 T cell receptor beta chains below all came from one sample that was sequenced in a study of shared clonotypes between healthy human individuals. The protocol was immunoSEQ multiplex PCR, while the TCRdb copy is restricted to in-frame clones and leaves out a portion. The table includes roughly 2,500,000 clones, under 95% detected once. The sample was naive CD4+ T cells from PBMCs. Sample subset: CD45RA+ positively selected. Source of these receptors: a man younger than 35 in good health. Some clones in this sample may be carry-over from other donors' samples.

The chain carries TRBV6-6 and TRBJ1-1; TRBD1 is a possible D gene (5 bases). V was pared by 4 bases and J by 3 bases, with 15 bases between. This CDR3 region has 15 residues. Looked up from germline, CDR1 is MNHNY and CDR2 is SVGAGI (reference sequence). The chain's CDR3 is CASSSLGAGDTEAFF. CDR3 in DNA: TGTGCCAGCAGTTCCTTAGGGGCTGGGGACACTGAAGCTTTCTTT.

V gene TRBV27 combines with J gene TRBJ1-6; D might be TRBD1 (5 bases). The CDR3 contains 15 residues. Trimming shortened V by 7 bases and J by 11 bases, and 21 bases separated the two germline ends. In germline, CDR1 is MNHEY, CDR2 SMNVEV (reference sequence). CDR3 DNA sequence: TGTGCCAGCACCCAAGGGAGGGGTGGAGGGGCACCCCTCCACTTT. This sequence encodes CASTQGRGGGAPLHF.

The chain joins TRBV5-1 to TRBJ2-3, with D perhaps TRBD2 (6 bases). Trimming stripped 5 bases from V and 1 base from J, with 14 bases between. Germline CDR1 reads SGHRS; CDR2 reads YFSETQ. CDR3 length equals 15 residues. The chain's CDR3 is CASSPSATRTDTQYF. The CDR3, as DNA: TGCGCCAGCAGTCCTAGCGCCACCCGCACAGATACGCAGTATTTT.

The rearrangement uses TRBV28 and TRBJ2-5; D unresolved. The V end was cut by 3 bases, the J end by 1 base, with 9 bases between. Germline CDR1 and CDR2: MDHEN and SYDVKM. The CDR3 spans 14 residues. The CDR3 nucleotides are TGTGCCAGCAGTTTGTCCCAGTCCCAAGAGACCCAGTACTTC. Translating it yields CASSLSQSQETQYF.

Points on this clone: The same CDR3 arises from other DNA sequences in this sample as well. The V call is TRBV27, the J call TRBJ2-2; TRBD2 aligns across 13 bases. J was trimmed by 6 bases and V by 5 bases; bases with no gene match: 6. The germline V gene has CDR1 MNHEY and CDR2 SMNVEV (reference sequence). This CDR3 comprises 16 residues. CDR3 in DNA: TGTGCCAGCAGTCCCCGACTAGCGGGAGGCTCCGGGGAGCTGTTTTTT. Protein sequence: CASSPRLAGGSGELFF.

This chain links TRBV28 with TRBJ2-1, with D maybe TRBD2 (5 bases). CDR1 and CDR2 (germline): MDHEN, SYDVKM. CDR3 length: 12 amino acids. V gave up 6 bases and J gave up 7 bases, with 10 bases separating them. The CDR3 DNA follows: TGTGCCAGCAGGAGGGTTTTAAATGAGCAGTTCTTC. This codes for CASRRVLNEQFF.